This T cell receptor (beta chain) was recovered during a study of shared clonotypes between healthy human individuals. Deep level was the assay's run setting. Clones were read by immunoSEQ multiplex PCR, and TCRdb kept only the in-frame ones, dropping some. Of some 2,100,000 clones listed, approximately 96% are singletons. The CDR3 is 17 residues long. CDR1 and CDR2 from the germline V gene are MNHEY and SMNVEV (reference sequence). The V end was cut by 5 bases, the J end by 3 bases, with 21 bases between. This chain joins TRBV27 and TRBJ2-3; the D gene is possibly TRBD1 (5 bases). Sequenced input: naive CD4+ T cells sorted from blood. The subset denotes: CD45RA+ positively selected. The TCR originated in a man aged 18 to 29 in good health. The CDR3 region has the DNA TGTGCCAGCAGTCTATTTGGGGCAGGTTCCAGTACAGATACGCAGTATTTT. Amino acids: CASSLFGAGSSTDTQYF.